The rows below give T cell receptor beta chains drawn from one sample of a study of T-cell memory formation after mild COVID-19. TCRdb itself ran the 5' RACE reads through MiXCR, one entry per CDR3 protein. The sample has under 400,000 distinct CDR3 sequences; under 30% are singletons. The sequencing sample was made of PBMCs or a T cell subset sorted from them (not recorded which). The source of these receptors is an adult woman who had mild COVID-19 (a few samples of this study predate the infection). Cell type and time point are not known. The CDR3 runs from the conserved cysteine through the conserved F or W. A D gene is named only where the DNA matches it firmly. Not all rows give a size; the values are once, few, many and, for expanded clones, a class.

TRBV5-1	few	TRBJ2-3	.	CASSFNRDTDTQYF	TGCGCCAGCAGCTTCAACAGGGACACAGATACGCAGTATTTT
TRBV5-4	.	TRBJ2-7	TRBD1	CASSPGQGFSYEQYF	TGTGCCAGCAGCCCGGGACAGGGCTTCTCCTACGAGCAGTACTTC
TRBV5-1	.	TRBJ2-7	.	CASSSSPAQSYEQYF	TGCGCCAGCAGCTCAAGTCCGGCCCAGAGCTACGAGCAGTACTTC
TRBV5-5	few	TRBJ2-7	TRBD2	CASSLGTRYEQYF	TGTGCCAGCAGCTTGGGGACTAGGTACGAGCAGTACTTC
TRBV21-1	.	TRBJ2-1	.	CASSILLAGGNNNEQFF	TGTGCCAGCAGCATCCTTCTAGCGGGAGGGAACAACAATGAGCAGTTCTTC
TRBV24-1	.	TRBJ2-2	TRBD2	CATSDFGSGSQPGGELFF	TGTGCCACCAGTGATTTCGGGAGCGGGAGTCAACCAGGGGGGGAGCTGTTTTTT
TRBV3-1	.	TRBJ2-5	.	CASSQDHGGGETQYF	TGTGCCAGCAGCCAAGATCACGGGGGCGGAGAGACCCAGTACTTC
TRBV29-1	.	TRBJ1-1	.	CSVEGLTVNTEAFF	TGCAGCGTTGAAGGACTGACAGTGAACACTGAAGCTTTCTTT
TRBV5-1	many	TRBJ2-7	.	CASSLASAGYSYEQYF	TGCGCCAGCAGCTTGGCCTCGGCAGGGTACTCCTACGAGCAGTACTTC
TRBV4-1	.	TRBJ1-1	.	CASSQDGGDYTEAFF	TGCGCCAGCAGCCAAGATGGGGGTGATTATACTGAAGCTTTCTTT
TRBV27	.	TRBJ1-5	.	CASSLAVWQPQHF	TGTGCCAGCAGTTTAGCGGTTTGGCAGCCCCAGCATTTT
TRBV6-4	once	TRBJ2-5	TRBD1	CASSDWDRRQETQYF	TGTGCCAGCAGTGACTGGGACAGGCGCCAAGAGACCCAGTACTTC
TRBV29-1	.	TRBJ2-3	TRBD2	CSVASRLAGADTQYF	TGCAGCGTTGCGAGCAGGCTAGCGGGGGCAGATACGCAGTATTTT
TRBV5-1	few	TRBJ2-7	.	CASSLWGDRGEQYF	TGCGCCAGCAGCTTGTGGGGGGACCGGGGAGAGCAGTACTTC
TRBV5-1	few	TRBJ2-3	.	CASSLGYRETDTQYF	TGCGCCAGCAGCTTGGGTTACCGGGAGACAGATACGCAGTATTTT
TRBV28	once	TRBJ1-5	.	CASSSRSGGAQPQHF	TGTGCCAGCAGCTCAAGGTCGGGGGGAGCTCAGCCCCAGCATTTT
TRBV6-4	few	TRBJ2-1	TRBD2	CASSRLRGGPYNEQFF	TGTGCCAGCAGCCGACTTCGGGGGGGCCCATACAATGAGCAGTTCTTC
TRBV6-1	.	TRBJ1-4	.	CASSGSGARGEKLFF	TGTGCCAGCAGCGGATCCGGGGCGAGGGGGGAAAAACTGTTTTTT
TRBV18	.	TRBJ2-4	TRBD2	CASSPGSGGVKNIQYF	TGTGCCAGCTCACCGGGTAGCGGGGGAGTCAAAAACATTCAGTACTTC
TRBV9	.	TRBJ2-7	TRBD2	CASSVGVAGLYEQYF	TGTGCCAGCAGCGTAGGGGTAGCGGGGTTGTACGAGCAGTACTTC
TRBV12-3/TRBV12-4	once	TRBJ1-2	.	CASSHYRDSCTF	TGTGCCAGCAGCCACTACCGGGACTCCTGCACCTTC
TRBV5-8	few	TRBJ2-2	.	CASSFGTASGELFF	TGTGCCAGCAGCTTCGGGACCGCGAGTGGGGAGCTGTTTTTT
TRBV2	few	TRBJ2-3	TRBD1	CASRSRDRRGGTDTQYF	TGTGCCAGCAGATCCCGGGACAGGCGGGGTGGTACAGATACGCAGTATTTT
TRBV4-2	.	TRBJ2-7	.	CASSQNSQVSYEQYF	TGTGCCAGCAGCCAAAATTCACAGGTATCCTACGAGCAGTACTTC
TRBV3-1	.	TRBJ2-7	.	CASSQARTGVNEQYF	TGTGCCAGCAGCCAAGCCAGGACGGGGGTAAACGAGCAGTACTTC
TRBV5-4	.	TRBJ2-4	.	CASSLDLMVNIQYF	TGTGCCAGCAGCTTGGACTTAATGGTGAACATTCAGTACTTC
TRBV4-2	.	TRBJ2-2	TRBD1	CASSPGQGTGELFF	TGTGCCAGCAGCCCAGGACAGGGTACCGGGGAGCTGTTTTTT
TRBV7-8	.	TRBJ1-5	.	CASSLGERSNQPQHF	TGTGCCAGCAGCTTAGGAGAACGCAGCAATCAGCCCCAGCATTTT
TRBV7-9	few	TRBJ2-3	TRBD1	CASSYPDRGATDTQYF	TGTGCCAGCAGCTACCCCGACAGGGGAGCCACAGATACGCAGTATTTT
TRBV9	.	TRBJ2-2	.	CASSVASAAGELFF	TGTGCCAGCAGCGTAGCTAGCGCGGCCGGGGAGCTGTTTTTT
TRBV6-5	.	TRBJ1-2	TRBD1	CASSFEQGARGGYTF	TGTGCCAGCAGTTTCGAACAGGGGGCGAGGGGCGGCTACACCTTC
TRBV7-2	few	TRBJ1-6	TRBD1	CASSAPGQRHNSPLHF	TGTGCCAGCAGCGCGCCGGGACAGAGGCATAATTCACCCCTCCACTTT
TRBV19	.	TRBJ2-7	TRBD1	CASSAGTGPYEQYF	TGTGCCAGTAGTGCCGGGACAGGGCCCTACGAGCAGTACTTC
TRBV27	few	TRBJ2-7	TRBD2	CASSDGTSGIYEQYF	TGTGCCAGCAGTGATGGGACTAGCGGGATCTACGAGCAGTACTTC
TRBV6-1	.	TRBJ2-7	.	CASRLRQDAREQYF	TGTGCCAGCAGGCTCCGACAGGATGCGAGAGAGCAGTACTTC
TRBV12-3/TRBV12-4	many	TRBJ2-1	.	CASSAGHNYNEQFF	TGTGCCAGCAGTGCGGGACACAACTACAATGAGCAGTTCTTC
TRBV19	.	TRBJ2-5	.	CASSRYRGGQETQYF	TGTGCCAGTAGTCGATATCGAGGGGGCCAAGAGACCCAGTACTTC
TRBV7-8	.	TRBJ1-5	.	CASSLHPGNQPQHF	TGTGCCAGCAGCTTGCACCCGGGGAATCAGCCCCAGCATTTT
TRBV15	many	TRBJ2-7	.	CATSRDRGPGFEQYF	TGTGCCACCAGCAGAGATCGAGGACCCGGCTTCGAGCAGTACTTC
TRBV5-5	.	TRBJ1-1	.	CASGGTAGATEAFF	TGTGCCAGCGGCGGGACGGCGGGGGCCACTGAAGCTTTCTTT
TRBV29-1	.	TRBJ1-6	.	CSVQSSYNSPLHF	TGCAGCGTTCAGAGCTCCTATAATTCACCCCTCCACTTT
TRBV3-1	.	TRBJ1-1	TRBD1	CASSQLGQGEFWTEAFF	TGTGCCAGCAGCCAACTTGGTCAGGGGGAGTTTTGGACTGAAGCTTTCTTT
TRBV4-2	.	TRBJ2-6	.	CASSQETGWAQSPGANVLTF	TGTGCCAGCAGCCAAGAGACTGGGTGGGCGCAATCTCCAGGGGCCAACGTCCTGACTTTC
TRBV7-3	.	TRBJ2-3	.	CASSLRGRDSHNTQYF	TGTGCCAGCAGCTTAAGGGGACGCGATTCCCACAATACGCAGTATTTT